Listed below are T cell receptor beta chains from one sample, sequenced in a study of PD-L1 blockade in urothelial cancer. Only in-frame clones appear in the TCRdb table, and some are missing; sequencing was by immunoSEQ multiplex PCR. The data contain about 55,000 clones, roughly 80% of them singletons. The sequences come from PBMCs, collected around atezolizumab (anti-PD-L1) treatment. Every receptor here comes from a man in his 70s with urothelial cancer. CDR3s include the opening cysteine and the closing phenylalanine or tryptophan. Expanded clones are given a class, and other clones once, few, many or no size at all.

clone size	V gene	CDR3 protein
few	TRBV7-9	CASSLPGTGNTEAFF
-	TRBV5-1	CASSRTGDSNQPQHF
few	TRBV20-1	CSAPRTDTQYF
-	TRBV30	CAWSRGGFRDTQYF
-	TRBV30	CAWSVHGYEQFF
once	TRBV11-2	CASSTQIRGRRKLFF
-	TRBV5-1	CASSLGLAGGVDTQYF
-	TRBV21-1	CASSKESVAGGPNTGELFF
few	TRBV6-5	CANCPGELFF
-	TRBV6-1	CASSEAPSGGAPAKNIQYF
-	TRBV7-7	CASSRDSNTEAFF
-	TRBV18	CASSPGGANTEAFF
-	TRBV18	CASSPIVSAKNIQYF
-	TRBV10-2	CASRASLNSYNEQFF
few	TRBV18	CASSPETRPNIQYF
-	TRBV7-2	CASSSKRGDQETQYF
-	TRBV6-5	CASSYSGRGNSYTF
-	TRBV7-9	CASSNYRAPGHGYTF
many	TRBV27	CASRLAGTNEQYF
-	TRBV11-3	CASSSKQGAFNEKLFF
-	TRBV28	CASSLIAGFYGYTF
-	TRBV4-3	CASSQADSYGYTF
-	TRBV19	CASSLSTGQGLGYTF
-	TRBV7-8	CASSLARGLRYSNQPQHF
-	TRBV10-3	CAIRPGLAGELTDTQYF
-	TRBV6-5	CASRRQITYEQYF
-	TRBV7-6	CASSLGEGGGYTF
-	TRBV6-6	CATTKGVAFF
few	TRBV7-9	CASSLQGDYEQYF
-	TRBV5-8	CASRRIIGQLSSYEQYF
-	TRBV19	CASRSGSGIPYEQYF
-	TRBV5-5	CASMGTRNTEAFF
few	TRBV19	CATRGGRDTYDTEAFF
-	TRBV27	CASSLPGTGNEQYF
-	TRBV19	CASSPRQVGQPQHF
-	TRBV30	CAWSIRSGGTQYF
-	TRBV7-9	CASSRQDTEAFF
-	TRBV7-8	CASSLEGGGTDTQYF
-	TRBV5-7	CASSSADGYTF
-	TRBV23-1	CASSQSGLKSEDQETQYF
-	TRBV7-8	CASSPSSGRVNEQFF
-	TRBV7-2	CASSAGVAGGEQFF